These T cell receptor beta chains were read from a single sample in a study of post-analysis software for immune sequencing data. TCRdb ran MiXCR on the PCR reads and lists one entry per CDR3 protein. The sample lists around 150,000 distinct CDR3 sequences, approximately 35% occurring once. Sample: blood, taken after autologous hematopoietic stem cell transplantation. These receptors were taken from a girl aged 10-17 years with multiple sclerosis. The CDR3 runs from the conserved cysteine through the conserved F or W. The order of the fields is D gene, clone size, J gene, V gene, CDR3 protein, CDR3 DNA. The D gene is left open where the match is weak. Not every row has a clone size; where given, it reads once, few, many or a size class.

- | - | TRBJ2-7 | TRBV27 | CASGQTSYEQYF | TGTGCCAGCGGACAGACCTCCTACGAGCAGTACTTC
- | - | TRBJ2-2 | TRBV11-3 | CASSAPGRGSGELFF | TGTGCCAGCAGCGCCCCGGGCCGAGGATCCGGGGAGCTGTTTTTT
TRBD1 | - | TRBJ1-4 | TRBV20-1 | CSAGGQGNEKLFF | TGCAGTGCTGGGGGACAGGGAAATGAAAAACTGTTTTTT
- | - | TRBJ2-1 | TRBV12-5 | CASGLYEGPLGEQFF | TGTGCTAGTGGTTTATACGAGGGACCACTTGGGGAGCAGTTCTTC
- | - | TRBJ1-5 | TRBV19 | CASSIAQGNQPQHF | TGTGCCAGTAGTATAGCCCAGGGTAATCAGCCCCAGCATTTT
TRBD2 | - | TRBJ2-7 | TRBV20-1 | CSARGTSGTYEQYF | TGCAGTGCTAGGGGGACTAGCGGGACGTACGAGCAGTACTTC
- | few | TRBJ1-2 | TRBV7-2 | CASSLGAGGGIGYTF | TGTGCCAGCAGCTTAGGTGCTGGGGGGGGTATCGGCTACACCTTC
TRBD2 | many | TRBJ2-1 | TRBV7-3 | CASSLGLAGVEEQFF | TGTGCCAGCAGCTTAGGGCTAGCGGGAGTCGAGGAGCAGTTCTTC
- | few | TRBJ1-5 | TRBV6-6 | CASSYHPKGNQPQHF | TGTGCCAGCAGTTACCACCCGAAGGGGAATCAGCCCCAGCATTTT
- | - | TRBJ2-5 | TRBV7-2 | CASSSHAPLQETQYF | TGTGCCAGCAGCTCCCACGCTCCTCTCCAAGAGACCCAGTACTTC
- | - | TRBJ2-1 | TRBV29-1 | CSARRDQLNEQFF | TGCAGCGCCCGGAGGGACCAACTCAATGAGCAGTTCTTC
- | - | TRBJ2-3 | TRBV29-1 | CSVDLEVSDTQYF | TGCAGCGTCGATCTAGAGGTGTCAGATACGCAGTATTTT
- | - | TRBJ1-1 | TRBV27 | CASSLNRATTEAFF | TGTGCCAGCAGTTTAAACAGGGCTACCACTGAAGCTTTCTTT
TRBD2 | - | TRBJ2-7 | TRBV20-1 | CSAVSGRGPYEQYF | TGCAGTGCTGTTAGCGGGAGGGGGCCCTACGAGCAGTACTTC
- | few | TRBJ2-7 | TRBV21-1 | CASSDGTGIYEQYF | TGTGCCAGCAGTGACGGGACAGGGATCTACGAGCAGTACTTC
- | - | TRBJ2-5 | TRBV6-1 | CASSGYSPWETQYF | TGTGCCAGCAGTGGTTACAGCCCCTGGGAGACCCAGTACTTC
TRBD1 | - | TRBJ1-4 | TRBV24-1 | CATSDLRTGATRKWLFF | TGTGCCACCAGTGATTTACGGACAGGGGCTACCCGAAAATGGCTGTTTTTT
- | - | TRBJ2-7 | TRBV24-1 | CATRIANSGEQYF | TGTGCCACCAGGATCGCCAACTCGGGCGAGCAGTACTTC
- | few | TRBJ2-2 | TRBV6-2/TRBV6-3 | CASGNSGTGELFF | TGTGCCAGCGGGAACTCCGGCACCGGGGAGCTGTTTTTT
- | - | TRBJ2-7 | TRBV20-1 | CSATPPGQGPYEQYF | TGCAGTGCCACCCCGCCGGGGCAGGGACCCTACGAGCAGTACTTC